These T cell receptor beta chains were read from a single sample in a study of control samples from healthy donors and cancer patients. Data came from immunoSEQ multiplex PCR; TCRdb stores just in-frame clones and leaves some out. The sample lists 100,000 or so clones, around 82% occurring once. Source material: blood. These receptors all stem from a woman in her fifties or sixties in good health. Each CDR3 is given with its conserved first and last residue. Fields, in order: J gene, V gene, D gene, clone size, CDR3 DNA, CDR3 protein. A D gene is named only where the DNA matches it firmly. Clone sizes are given selectively: once, few, many, or a class where the clone is expanded.

>TRBJ1-2|TRBV20-1|.|.
TGCAGTGCTAGAGACCCGGGGTCCGCCACCTTC
CSARDPGSATF
>TRBJ1-5|TRBV4-2|.|.
TGTGCCAGCAGCCAAGAGGGGGCAGGAGGCAATCAGCCCCAGCATTTT
CASSQEGAGGNQPQHF
>TRBJ1-6|TRBV9|.|.
TGTGCCAGCAGCCCGACACCCCACCTCTCAAATAATTCACCCCTCCACTTT
CASSPTPHLSNNSPLHF
>TRBJ2-1|TRBV10-3|.|.
TGTGCCATCAGTGAGTCGGGACGATCGACCTACAATGAGCAGTTCTTC
CAISESGRSTYNEQFF
>TRBJ1-1|TRBV15|TRBD1|.
TGTGCCACCAGCAGAGATTCCAGGGGGGACGCTGAAGCTTTCTTT
CATSRDSRGDAEAFF
>TRBJ2-1|TRBV19|TRBD2|.
TGTGCCAGCTCCCAGGTAGCGGGAGGGAGCGATGAGCAGTTCTTC
CASSQVAGGSDEQFF
>TRBJ1-5|TRBV27|.|.
TGTGCCAGCGGATACAGGGACAATCAGCCCCAGCATTTT
CASGYRDNQPQHF
>TRBJ2-1|TRBV19|TRBD2|few
TGTGCCAGTAGTACCTCTAGCGGCCTAGAGCAGTTCTTC
CASSTSSGLEQFF
>TRBJ1-1|TRBV28|.|.
TGTGCCAGCAGTACGAGTGTGGGTGAAGCTTTCTTT
CASSTSVGEAFF
>TRBJ1-6|TRBV15|TRBD1|few
TGTGCCACCAGCTCCCGGACAGGCTCACCCCTCCACTTT
CATSSRTGSPLHF
>TRBJ2-6|TRBV19|.|.
TGTGCCAGCGGAACTGGGGCCAACGTCCTGACTTTC
CASGTGANVLTF
>TRBJ2-3|TRBV10-3|.|.
TGTGCCATCAGTGAATCGGGACCGGACTTCACAGATACGCAGTATTTT
CAISESGPDFTDTQYF